The 12 T cell receptor beta chains given below trace back to one sample, sequenced in a study of identical twins. MiXCR was run by TCRdb on the 5' RACE reads, yielding one entry per CDR3 protein. Of fewer than 650,000 distinct CDR3 sequences in the sample, more than 9% are singletons; the top ten hold around 3%. The same sample was also used in a study of yellow fever vaccine responses in identical twins.

The sequenced sample was PBMCs. The origin of the receptors is a woman aged 18-29 years in good health.

The rearrangement links TRBV29-1 to TRBJ2-2, with D possibly called TRBD1 or TRBD2 (5 bases each). This CDR3 is 14 amino acids long. From germline, CDR1 is SQVTM and CDR2 ANQGSEA. The V end lost 7 bases, the J end lost 2 bases, and 14 bases lay between the germline ends. The CDR3 protein is CSALPGRNTGELFF. The CDR3, as DNA: TGCAGCGCGTTACCGGGACGCAACACCGGGGAGCTGTTTTTT.

This clonotype has ten or more counts. The V gene is TRBV6-4, the J gene TRBJ2-1; 9 bases line up with TRBD2. In germline, CDR1 is MRHNA, CDR2 SNTAGT. CDR3 length equals 16 residues. Trimming removed 0 bases from V and 5 bases from J; junction bases left unmatched: 5. This chain's CDR3 is CASSDSLAGAHNEQFF. The CDR3 DNA follows: TGTGCCAGCAGTGACTCCTTAGCGGGAGCCCACAATGAGCAGTTCTTC.

This clonotype was observed a handful of times. This chain joins TRBV7-2 and TRBJ2-1, with TRBD1 matching over 7 bases. CDR3 length equals 15 residues. Germline-derived CDR1 and CDR2 are SGHTA and FQGNSA. The V segment lost 0 bases and the J segment 5 bases; nucleotides outside the gene matches: 4. The CDR3 nucleotides read TGTGCCAGCAGCTTAGCCGACAGGGCCCACAATGAGCAGTTCTTC. It translates to CASSLADRAHNEQFF.

V gene TRBV7-8 combines with J gene TRBJ2-3, with TRBD2 matching 12 bases. The germline CDR1 and CDR2 sequences are SGHVS and FQNEAQ. V lost 5 bases and J lost 3; bases outside the gene matches: 12. The length of the CDR3 is 18 residues. The CDR3 sequence: CASSPRPPTSGGTDTQYF. The CDR3 coding sequence is TGTGCCAGCAGCCCCCGGCCCCCGACTAGCGGGGGAACAGATACGCAGTATTTT.

This clonotype was observed a few times. This chain connects TRBV4-3 to TRBJ2-1, with 10 bases aligning to TRBD2. Germline V gene lookup returns CDR1 LGHNA and CDR2 YSLEER. The ends lost 2 bases at V and 3 bases at J; junction bases unmatched: 7. This CDR3 is built from 17 residues. The CDR3 reads CASSQSRASGSYNEQFF. CDR3 nucleotide sequence: TGCGCCAGCAGCCAATCCCGGGCTAGCGGGAGCTACAATGAGCAGTTCTTC.

This clonotype was picked up a small number of times. CDR3 loop: CASSPSFQGQGYEQYF. For the CDR3, the DNA is TGTGCCAGCTCACCAAGCTTCCAGGGGCAGGGCTACGAGCAGTACTTC. The chain employs TRBV18 and TRBJ2-7; the D gene is possibly TRBD1 (6 bases). CDR3 length: 16 residues. CDR1 and CDR2 (germline): KGHSH, LQKENI. With 2 bases removed from V and 3 bases from J, the gap between germline ends came to 17 bases.

This clonotype was detected a few times. The chain joins TRBV20-1 to TRBJ2-1; 9 bases map to TRBD1. CDR1 is DFQATT, CDR2 SNEGSKA, per germline (reference sequence). This CDR3 comprises 14 residues. After removal of 5 bases from V and 6 bases from J, the junction contained 8 bases not matched to a gene. The CDR3 DNA reads as TGCAGTGCTGACCCCGGGACAGGGCTCAATGAGCAGTTCTTC. This sequence encodes CSADPGTGLNEQFF.

DNA of the CDR3: TGTGCCAGCAGTTATGTTCCGTTGCCGAACACTGAAGCTTTCTTT. Protein sequence: CASSYVPLPNTEAFF. This chain connects TRBV6-2 or TRBV6-3 to TRBJ1-1; D unclear. The CDR3 length is 15 residues. V shed 3 bases and J shed 1 base, with 12 bases lying between them. Germline values: CDR1 MNHEY, CDR2 SVGEGT.

This clonotype was picked up a small number of times. The chain combines TRBV10-3 with TRBJ2-3; weak D call: TRBD2 (5 bases). Germline CDR1 is ENHRY and CDR2 is SYGVKD. V was cut by 4 bases and J by 0 bases, with 14 bases left in between. There are 16 residues in the CDR3. CDR3 residues: CAISADIGISTDTQYF. CDR3 in DNA: TGTGCCATCAGTGCCGATATCGGGATTAGCACAGATACGCAGTATTTT.

This clonotype turned up a few times. The chain couples TRBV29-1 to TRBJ2-3; the D is unclear. This CDR3 region has 12 residues. Germline loops: CDR1 SQVTM, CDR2 ANQGSEA. V lost 2 bases, J lost 2 bases, and 5 bases lay in between. The CDR3, as DNA: TGCAGCGTTGAACTAGACACAGATACGCAGTATTTT. Translation gives CSVELDTDTQYF.

The rearrangement uses TRBV5-1 and TRBJ2-1, with TRBD2 matching over 9 bases. In germline, CDR1 is SGHRS, CDR2 YFSETQ. CDR3 length: 17 amino acids. The V and J ends lost 3 bases and 5 bases, in that order; junction bases with no gene match: 12. The CDR3 DNA sequence: TGCGCCAGCAGCTCCACTCGGGGCCTAGCGGGGCACAATGAGCAGTTCTTC. It is translated as CASSSTRGLAGHNEQFF.

This clonotype was seen ten or more times. The chain links TRBV5-1 to TRBJ1-6; D gene ambiguous. V lost 0 bases and J 0 bases, leaving 4 bases between the germline ends. The CDR3 is 15 residues long. The V gene's germline CDR1 is SGHRS and CDR2 YFSETQ. CDR3: CASSLESSYNSPLHF. CDR3 sequence (DNA): TGCGCCAGCAGCTTGGAGAGCTCCTATAATTCACCCCTCCACTTT.